The rows below give T cell receptor beta chains drawn from one sample of a study of OX40 agonist ivuxolimab in advanced cancers. Assay used: immunoSEQ multiplex PCR; TCRdb lists only in-frame clones, some missing. The table records just under 100,000 clones, 94% of them present only once. The input for sequencing was CD4+ or CD8+ T cells sorted from blood, taken in a trial of the OX40 agonist ivuxolimab. The origin of the receptors is an adult with an advanced solid tumor such as melanoma, head and neck, liver or kidney cancer. The CDR3 runs from the conserved cysteine through the conserved F or W. The order of the fields is J gene, CDR3 length, D gene, V gene, clone size, CDR3 protein, CDR3 DNA. D genes are given only for firm matches. Rows may omit the clone size; those that give it use once, few, many or a size class.

TRBJ1-6 | 14 | . | TRBV6-5 | . | CASDAGGTNSPLHF | TGTGCCAGCGATGCGGGGGGAACTAATTCACCCCTCCACTTT
TRBJ2-7 | 14 | . | TRBV7-2 | . | CASSLVAFGGYKNF | TGTGCCAGCAGCTTAGTAGCATTCGGCGGGTACAAGAACTTC
TRBJ2-7 | 14 | . | TRBV7-2 | few | CASSLDLTSYEQYF | TGTGCCAGCAGCTTAGACCTCACCTCCTACGAGCAGTACTTC
TRBJ1-5 | 15 | TRBD1 | TRBV2 | once | CASSSTGGSNQPQHF | TGTGCCAGCAGTTCCACAGGGGGGAGCAATCAGCCCCAGCATTTT
TRBJ2-7 | 15 | . | TRBV15 | . | CATSTRDTVSYEQYF | TGTGCCACCAGCACCCGGGACACCGTCTCCTACGAGCAGTACTTC
TRBJ2-7 | 11 | . | TRBV20-1 | . | CSPRANYEQYF | TGCAGTCCCCGGGCCAATTACGAGCAGTACTTC
TRBJ2-7 | 15 | . | TRBV7-2 | . | CASSTRAQGPYEQYF | TGTGCCAGCAGCACGCGGGCACAGGGACCCTACGAGCAGTACTTC
TRBJ2-7 | 16 | . | TRBV18 | . | CASSLTEEGAGLEQYF | TGTGCCAGCTCACTAACCGAAGAAGGGGCTGGATTGGAGCAGTACTTC
TRBJ2-6 | 16 | . | TRBV4-3 | . | CASSQEGGFGANVLTF | TGCGCCAGCAGCCAAGAAGGAGGGTTTGGGGCCAACGTCCTGACTTTC
TRBJ2-3 | 14 | . | TRBV5-8 | . | CASSFGQGTDTQYF | TGTGCCAGCAGCTTTGGCCAGGGTACAGATACGCAGTATTTT
TRBJ1-5 | 13 | . | TRBV6-5 | once | CASSYKARQPQHF | TGTGCCAGCAGTTATAAGGCGCGTCAGCCCCAGCATTTT
TRBJ2-2 | 15 | TRBD1 | TRBV7-7 | . | CASSPDRGNTGELFF | TGTGCCAGCAGCCCCGACAGGGGGAACACCGGGGAGCTGTTTTTT
TRBJ2-1 | 16 | TRBD2 | TRBV5-1 | . | CASTPRVAGDVNEQFF | TGCGCCAGCACCCCACGGGTAGCGGGAGATGTCAATGAGCAGTTCTTC
TRBJ2-7 | 15 | . | TRBV2 | . | CATTRPGSPSYEQYF | TGTGCCACCACACGGCCAGGCTCCCCATCCTACGAGCAGTACTTC
TRBJ1-4 | 12 | . | TRBV7-8 | . | CASSFRGEKLFF | TGTGCCAGCAGCTTCCGAGGTGAAAAACTGTTTTTT
TRBJ2-7 | 13 | . | TRBV18 | . | CASSDSERGEQYF | TGTGCCAGCTCAGACTCCGAGAGGGGGGAGCAGTACTTC
TRBJ2-5 | 14 | . | TRBV7-2 | . | CASSSRWGEETQYF | TGTGCCAGCAGCTCGCGCTGGGGCGAAGAGACCCAGTACTTC
TRBJ2-7 | 13 | . | TRBV18 | . | CASSPRNSYEQYF | TGTGCCAGCTCACCTCGAAACTCCTACGAGCAGTACTTC
TRBJ1-5 | 14 | TRBD1 | TRBV13 | . | CASSIRQGDQPQHF | TGTGCCAGCAGCATCCGACAGGGAGATCAGCCCCAGCATTTT
TRBJ1-1 | 17 | TRBD1 | TRBV15 | few | CATSSQITGERNTEAFF | TGTGCCACCAGCAGCCAGATCACAGGGGAGCGGAACACTGAAGCTTTCTTT
TRBJ1-1 | 14 | . | TRBV5-1 | . | CASSLVGGSTEAFF | TGCGCCAGCAGCTTGGTCGGCGGGAGCACTGAAGCTTTCTTT
TRBJ2-7 | 14 | TRBD1 | TRBV19 | . | CASSIRDRAYEQYF | TGTGCCAGTAGTATCCGCGACAGGGCCTACGAGCAGTACTTC
TRBJ2-7 | 17 | . | TRBV28 | once | CASNLDGAAKSYYEQYF | TGTGCCAGCAATCTAGATGGGGCAGCTAAGTCGTACTACGAGCAGTACTTC
TRBJ2-1 | 14 | TRBD2 | TRBV11-3 | . | CASSKRGGLLEQFF | TGTGCCAGCAGTAAGCGGGGGGGCCTTCTTGAGCAGTTCTTC
TRBJ2-2 | 14 | . | TRBV28 | . | CASVVGSNTGELFF | TGTGCCAGCGTGGTCGGGTCGAACACCGGGGAGCTGTTTTTT
TRBJ2-5 | 15 | TRBD2 | TRBV18 | . | CASSPPKGGEETQYF | TGTGCCAGCTCACCCCCGAAGGGAGGGGAAGAGACCCAGTACTTC